The sample holds a few counts of the clone carrying this T cell receptor beta chain. The antigen is undetermined. The record originates from a study of T cell repertoires in cytomegalovirus infection. Germline V gives CDR1 SEHNR, CDR2 FQNEAQ (reference sequence). This CDR3 spans 16 amino acids. V was pared by 2 bases and J by 5 bases, with 7 bases of the junction left unmatched. Notes on the study in general: In two of eight donors, the top clonotype was HLA-C-restricted CMV-specific. Carriage of CMV together with the relevant HLA was identifiable through cumulative public TCR beta family frequency.

TCRdb re-called the reads with MiXCR, one entry per CDR3 protein. This table holds some 170,000 distinct CDR3 sequences, about 15% found once. The J gene is TRBJ2-5, the V gene TRBV7-9, with 11 bases that match TRBD2. The source material was CD8+ T cells from PBMCs. The sequence derives from a human donor in good health (CMV status not recorded). Some clones in this sample may be carry-over from other donors' samples. CDR3 amino acids: CASSLRLAGIKETQYF. The CDR3 bases are TGTGCCAGCAGCTTAAGACTAGCGGGGATAAAGGAGACCCAGTACTTC.